This T cell receptor (beta chain) is from a study of shared clonotypes between healthy human individuals. Looking at the study overall: Donors were two women and three men aged 18 to 49.

V lost 1 base and J 6 bases, leaving 16 bases between the germline ends. CDR1 and CDR2 (germline): SEHNR, FQNEAQ (reference sequence). The CDR3 is made up of 15 amino acids. Study-wide points: The study's rarefaction showed incomplete sorted-subset sequencing despite large depth.

With respect to this clone: The antigen remains undetermined.

Naivety among CD8 cells was defined by CD45RO negativity and positive CCR7 selection, thereby excluding terminally differentiated effector memory CD45RA+ cells. Sequencing was performed with immunoSEQ multiplex PCR; in TCRdb, only in-frame clones are kept and a portion is missing. Among around 610,000 clones listed, 96% were seen once. The chain carries TRBV7-9 and TRBJ2-7; D perhaps matches TRBD2 (7 bases). Material: naive CD8+ T cells sorted from blood. The sequence was obtained from a woman aged 25-40 years in good health. CDR3 DNA: TGTGCCAGCAGCTTAGTGGGGGGGCTCCCACTCGAGCAGTACTTC. It is translated as CASSLVGGLPLEQYF.